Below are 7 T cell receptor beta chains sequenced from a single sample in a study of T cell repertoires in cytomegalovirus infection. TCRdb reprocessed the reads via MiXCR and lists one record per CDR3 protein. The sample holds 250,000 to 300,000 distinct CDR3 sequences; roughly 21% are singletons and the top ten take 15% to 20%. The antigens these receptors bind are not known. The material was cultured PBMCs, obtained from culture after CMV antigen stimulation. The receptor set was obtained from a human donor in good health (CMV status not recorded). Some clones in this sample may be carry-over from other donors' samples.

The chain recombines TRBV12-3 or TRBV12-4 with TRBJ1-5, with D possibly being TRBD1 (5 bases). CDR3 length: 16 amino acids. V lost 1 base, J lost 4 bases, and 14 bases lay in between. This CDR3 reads CASSLVGGGGNQPQHF. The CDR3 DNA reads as TGTGCCAGCAGTTTAGTTGGTGGGGGAGGGAATCAGCCCCAGCATTTT.

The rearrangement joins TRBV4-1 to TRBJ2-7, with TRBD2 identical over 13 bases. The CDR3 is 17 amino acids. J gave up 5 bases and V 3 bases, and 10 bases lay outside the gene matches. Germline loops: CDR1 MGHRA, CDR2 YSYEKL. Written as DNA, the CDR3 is TGCGCCAGCAGCCAGAGGGGACTAGCGGGACCTTCCCACGAGCAGTACGTC. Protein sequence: CASSQRGLAGPSHEQYV.

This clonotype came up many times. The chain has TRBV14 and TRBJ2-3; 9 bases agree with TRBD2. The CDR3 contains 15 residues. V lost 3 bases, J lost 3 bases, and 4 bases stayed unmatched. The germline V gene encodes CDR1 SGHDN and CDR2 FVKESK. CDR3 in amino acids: CASSQTSGGTDTQYF. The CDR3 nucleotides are TGTGCCAGCAGCCAGACTAGCGGAGGGACAGATACGCAGTATTTT. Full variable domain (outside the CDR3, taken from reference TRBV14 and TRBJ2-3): EAGVTQFPSHSVIEKGQTVTLRCDPISGHDNLYWYRRVMGKEIKFLLHFVKESKQDESGMPNNRFLAERTGGTYSTLKVQPAELEDSGVYFCASSQTSGGTDTQYFGPGTRLTVL.

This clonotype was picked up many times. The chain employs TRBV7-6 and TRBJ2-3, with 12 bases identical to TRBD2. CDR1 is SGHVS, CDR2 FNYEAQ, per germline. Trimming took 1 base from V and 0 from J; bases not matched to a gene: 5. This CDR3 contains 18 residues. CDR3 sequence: CASSLGLAGVPSTDTQYF. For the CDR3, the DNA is TGTGCCAGCAGCTTAGGACTAGCGGGGGTCCCTAGCACAGATACGCAGTATTTT.

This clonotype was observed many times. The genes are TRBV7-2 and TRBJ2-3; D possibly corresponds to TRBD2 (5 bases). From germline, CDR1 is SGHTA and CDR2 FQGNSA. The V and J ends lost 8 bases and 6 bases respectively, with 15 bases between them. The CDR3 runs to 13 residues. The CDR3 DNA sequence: TGTGCCAGCGCGAAAAACCAGCGGGATACGCAGTATTTT. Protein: CASAKNQRDTQYF.

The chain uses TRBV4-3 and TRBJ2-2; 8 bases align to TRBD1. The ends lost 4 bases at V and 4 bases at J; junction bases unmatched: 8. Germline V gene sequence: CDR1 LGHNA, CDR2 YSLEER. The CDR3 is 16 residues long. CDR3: CASSLRTGPFTGELFF. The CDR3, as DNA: TGCGCCAGCAGCCTAAGGACAGGGCCTTTCACCGGGGAGCTGTTTTTT.

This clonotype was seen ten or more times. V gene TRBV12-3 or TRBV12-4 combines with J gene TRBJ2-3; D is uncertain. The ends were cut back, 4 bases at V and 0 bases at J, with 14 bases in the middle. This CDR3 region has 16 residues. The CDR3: CASSSDGPPSTDTQYF. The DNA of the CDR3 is TGTGCCAGCAGTTCCGACGGGCCGCCTAGCACAGATACGCAGTATTTT.